This note documents a single TCR beta chain sequence. Its antigen is not identified. The data belong to a study of identical twins. Findings and caveats of the study: Invariant T cells like MAIT and iNKT could partly confound the zero-insertion analyses. Conclusions were based on cross-sectional statistical analysis, without following the same donors. In beta out-of-frame sequences, the excess sharing between twins was weaker. Whereas memory repertoires showed no such difference, abundant cord blood beta clonotypes carried fewer insertions.

CDR1 and CDR2 (germline): SGHTA, FQGNSA. The CDR3 has 13 residues. V was pared by 5 bases and J by 2 bases, with 8 bases between. TCRdb re-derived calls from the 5' RACE reads in MiXCR, one entry per CDR3 protein. In the table there are 200,000 to 250,000 distinct CDR3 sequences, roughly an eighth of which are singletons. These data also featured in a second study, about yellow fever vaccine responses in identical twins.

Sequencing input: memory (CD45RO+) T cells sorted from blood. The V call is TRBV7-2, the J call TRBJ2-3, with D unclear. The receptor comes from a woman aged 18 to 35 in good health. The DNA of the CDR3 is TGTGCCAGCAGCCAAGGAAACACAGATACGCAGTATTTT. Its protein product is CASSQGNTDTQYF.